These 21 T cell receptor beta chains came from one sample sequenced in a study of OX40 agonist ivuxolimab in advanced cancers. Here immunoSEQ multiplex PCR was the method, and the copy in TCRdb shows in-frame clones only, minus some. The table includes some 140,000 clones, about 92% detected once. The input for sequencing was CD4+ or CD8+ T cells sorted from blood, taken in a trial of the OX40 agonist ivuxolimab. The receptors shown here come from an adult with an advanced solid tumor such as melanoma, head and neck, liver or kidney cancer.

The J gene is TRBJ1-3, the V gene TRBV7-2; D perhaps matches TRBD1 (5 bases). V dropped 5 bases and J dropped 0 bases, with 14 bases sitting between them. This CDR3 has 16 residues. Germline lookup yields CDR1 SGHTA and CDR2 FQGNSA. The CDR3 nucleotides are TGTGCCAGCAGCCCTAGTGGGGGACGCTCTGGAAACACCATATATTTT. It yields the protein CASSPSGGRSGNTIYF.

The chain employs TRBV6-5 and TRBJ1-2, with 9 positions matching TRBD1. J gave up 4 bases and V 6 bases, and 6 bases lay outside the gene matches. The CDR3 has 14 residues. Germline V lookup: CDR1 MNHEY, CDR2 SVGAGI. CDR3 loop: CASRTGGQGYGYTF. DNA for the CDR3: TGTGCCAGCAGGACCGGGGGACAGGGCTATGGCTACACCTTC.

This sequence joins TRBV9 and TRBJ2-5, with TRBD2 matching over 15 bases. Germline V lookup: CDR1 SGDLS, CDR2 YYNGEE. The CDR3 is 15 residues long. V shed 7 bases and J 5 bases; nucleotides not matched to a gene: 6. The CDR3 is CASSGGTSGRETQYF. Written as DNA, the CDR3 is TGTGCCAGCTCCGGGGGGACTAGCGGGAGGGAGACCCAGTACTTC. The variable domain in full, with the rest retrieved from reference TRBV9 and TRBJ2-5, is DSGVTQTPKHLITATGQRVTLRCSPRSGDLSVYWYQQSLDQGLQFLIQYYNGEERAKGNILERFSAQQFPDLHSELNLSSLELGDSALYFCASSGGTSGRETQYFGPGTRLLVL.

V gene TRBV27 combines with J gene TRBJ2-1; 10 bases fit TRBD2. Germline trimming cut 1 base from V and 7 bases from J; bases unmatched to any gene: 7. The CDR3 is made up of 16 amino acids. In germline, CDR1 is MNHEY, CDR2 SMNVEV (reference sequence). The CDR3 sequence: CASSLWTSGGGNEQFF. For the CDR3, the DNA is TGTGCCAGCAGTTTATGGACTAGCGGAGGGGGGAATGAGCAGTTCTTC.

The gene calls are TRBV2 and TRBJ2-3; 8 bases align to TRBD1. This CDR3 region has 13 residues. V gave up 7 bases and J gave up 14 bases; unmatched junction bases: 14. In germline, CDR1 is SNHLY, CDR2 FYNNEI. The CDR3 here is CASTTDGTGPWYF. The CDR3 bases are TGTGCCAGCACCACAGACGGGACAGGCCCCTGGTATTTT.

The chain has TRBV19 and TRBJ1-5; 8 bases line up with TRBD1. V was clipped by 6 bases and J by 5 bases; unmatched bases: 9. Germline V gives CDR1 LNHDA, CDR2 SQIVND (reference sequence). CDR3 length equals 15 residues. This chain's CDR3 is CASRLVGTGYQPQHF. DNA of the CDR3: TGTGCCAGTAGATTGGTCGGGACAGGTTATCAGCCCCAGCATTTT.

The DNA of the CDR3 is TGTGCCAGCAGTTACAGCTTCGGCGACACTGAAGCTTTCTTT. Amino acids: CASSYSFGDTEAFF. This chain joins TRBV6-5 and TRBJ1-1; D unresolved. Germline assignment: CDR1 MNHEY and CDR2 SVGAGI. This CDR3 contains 14 residues. Between the trimmed V and J ends, which lost 2 bases and 3 bases, there was a span of 10 bases.

This chain connects TRBV7-3 to TRBJ2-3; 9 bases agree with TRBD2. V trimming: 3 bases; J trimming: 6 bases; junction bases outside the gene matches: 4. CDR3 length: 14 amino acids. Per germline, CDR1 SGHTA and CDR2 FQGTGA. This CDR3 reads CASSFGLAWDTQYF. The CDR3 DNA reads as TGTGCCAGCAGCTTCGGACTAGCGTGGGATACGCAGTATTTT.

V usage is TRBV15 and J usage is TRBJ2-6; TRBD1 or TRBD2 may be the D gene (6 bases each). Germline loops: CDR1 LNHNV, CDR2 YYDKDF (reference sequence). The CDR3 spans 15 residues. V gave up 6 bases and J gave up 2 bases, with 11 bases separating them. The CDR3 loop reads CATSLGGAGANVLTF. The CDR3 nucleotides are TGTGCCACCAGTTTGGGGGGCGCTGGGGCCAACGTCCTGACTTTC.

The chain recombines TRBV5-1 with TRBJ2-6; D might be TRBD2 (5 bases). The V gene's germline CDR1 is SGHRS and CDR2 YFSETQ. The CDR3 sequence is 15 residues long. The V end was cut by 2 bases, the J end by 1 base, with 7 bases between. CDR3 in DNA: TGCGCCAGCAGCTTATCGGGGTCTGGGGCCAACGTCCTGACTTTC. Encoded protein: CASSLSGSGANVLTF.

The chain is built from TRBV18 and TRBJ2-1; 7 nucleotides agree with TRBD1. The CDR3 contains 14 residues. With 5 bases clipped from V and 4 bases from J, the junction kept 5 bases outside the gene matches. Germline CDR1 is KGHSH and CDR2 is LQKENI. The CDR3 nucleotides are TGTGCCAGCTCAATCTGGGACAGTTACAATGAGCAGTTCTTC. Translated: CASSIWDSYNEQFF.

The V and J genes are TRBV7-9 and TRBJ2-3; 11 bases are a match to TRBD2. Germline values: CDR1 SEHNR, CDR2 FQNEAQ (reference sequence). The CDR3 has 14 amino acids. V lost 3 bases, J lost 5 bases, and 1 base stayed unmatched. CDR3 protein: CASSFSGGGDTQYF. As DNA, the CDR3 is TGTGCCAGCAGCTTTAGCGGGGGGGGAGATACGCAGTATTTT.

The chain is built from TRBV5-4 and TRBJ2-7, with D possibly matching TRBD1 (5 bases). Germline V CDR1 and CDR2: SGHNT, YYREEE (reference sequence). With 0 bases removed from V and 2 bases from J, the gap between germline ends came to 9 bases. This CDR3 is 14 amino acids long. CDR3 sequence reads: CASSLGRVPYEQYF. CDR3 nucleotide sequence: TGTGCCAGCAGCTTGGGCAGGGTCCCCTACGAGCAGTACTTC. Full variable domain (missing parts from reference TRBV5-4 and TRBJ2-7): ETGVTQSPTHLIKTRGQQVTLRCSSQSGHNTVSWYQQALGQGPQFIFQYYREEENGRGNFPPRFSGLQFPNYSSELNVNALELDDSALYLCASSLGRVPYEQYFGPGTRLTVT.

The chain uses TRBV18 and TRBJ1-6; D is unresolved. Trimming removed 2 bases from V and 8 bases from J, with 13 bases in between. Per the germline V gene, CDR1 is KGHSH and CDR2 is LQKENI. The CDR3 has 15 residues. CDR3 bases: TGTGCCAGCTCACCAGGATGGCAGGTAGATTCACCCCTCCACTTT. This codes for CASSPGWQVDSPLHF. The whole variable domain, remainder taken from reference TRBV18 and TRBJ1-6, is NAGVMQNPRHLVRRRGQEARLRCSPMKGHSHVYWYRQLPEEGLKFMVYLQKENIIDESGMPKERFSAEFPKEGPSILRIQQVVRGDSAAYFCASSPGWQVDSPLHFGNGTRLTVT.

This chain uses TRBV28 with TRBJ1-5; TRBD1 is a possible D gene (6 bases). Trimming pared 3 bases from V and 5 bases from J, leaving 23 bases between. The CDR3 consists of 18 residues. Germline V gives CDR1 MDHEN, CDR2 SYDVKM. The CDR3 nucleotides are TGTGCCAGCAGTTTCCTTCGAGGGGGTGGAGGGTCTGATCAGCCCCAGCATTTT. It yields the protein CASSFLRGGGGSDQPQHF. Filled out from reference TRBV28 and TRBJ1-5, the complete variable domain reads DVKVTQSSRYLVKRTGEKVFLECVQDMDHENMFWYRQDPGLGLRLIYFSYDVKMKEKGDIPEGYSVSREKKERFSLILESASTNQTSMYLCASSFLRGGGGSDQPQHFGDGTRLSIL.

CDR3 sequence: CSGRTGTFEDEQYF. For the CDR3, the DNA is TGCAGCGGGAGGACCGGGACATTTGAGGACGAGCAGTACTTC. The V and J genes are TRBV29-1 and TRBJ2-7; the D gene is possibly TRBD1 (6 bases). V was trimmed by 7 bases and J by 5 bases, leaving 21 bases between them. The CDR3 spans 14 residues. Germline-derived CDR1 and CDR2 are SQVTM and ANQGSEA.

This chain links TRBV6-6 with TRBJ1-2; D unresolved. This CDR3 is 12 amino acids long. CDR1 MNHNY and CDR2 SVGAGI come from the germline V gene (reference sequence). Trimming stripped 5 bases from V and 5 bases from J, with 9 bases between. CDR3 coding DNA: TGTGCCAGCAGTCACGACTATTATGGCTACACCTTC. Translating gives CASSHDYYGYTF.

The gene calls are TRBV5-4 and TRBJ2-2; no definite D call. Trimming removed 1 base from V and 1 base from J, with 5 bases in between. This CDR3 region has 14 residues. Germline V gives CDR1 SGHNT, CDR2 YYREEE (reference sequence). DNA of the CDR3: TGTGCCAGCAGCTTGTCCGGGAACACCGGGGAGCTGTTTTTT. Its translation is CASSLSGNTGELFF.

J is TRBJ2-7 and V is TRBV6-1; no clear D gene. This CDR3 is 10 amino acids long. CDR1 and CDR2 (germline): MNHNS, SASEGT. V gave up 10 bases and J gave up 5 bases, with 9 bases separating them. The CDR3 coding sequence is TGTGCCAACAATTGGGACGAGCAGTACTTC. Protein product: CANNWDEQYF.

This clone has just one count. The genes are TRBV5-4 and TRBJ2-3, with D perhaps TRBD1 (5 bases). This CDR3 is 15 amino acids long. The germline CDR1 and CDR2 sequences are SGHNT and YYREEE (reference sequence). Trimming left V 2 bases short and J 3 bases short, with 13 bases between. The CDR3 protein is CASSLSRANTDTQYF. CDR3 nucleotides: TGTGCCAGCAGCTTAAGCAGGGCTAATACAGATACGCAGTATTTT.

The V and J genes are TRBV19 and TRBJ2-3, with 9 positions matching TRBD1. Germline values: CDR1 LNHDA, CDR2 SQIVND (reference sequence). The ends lost 4 bases at V and 3 bases at J; junction bases unmatched: 5. The CDR3 length is 15 residues. The CDR3 bases are TGTGCCAGTAGTACCGACAGGGGGTTAACAGATACGCAGTATTTT. Its translation is CASSTDRGLTDTQYF.